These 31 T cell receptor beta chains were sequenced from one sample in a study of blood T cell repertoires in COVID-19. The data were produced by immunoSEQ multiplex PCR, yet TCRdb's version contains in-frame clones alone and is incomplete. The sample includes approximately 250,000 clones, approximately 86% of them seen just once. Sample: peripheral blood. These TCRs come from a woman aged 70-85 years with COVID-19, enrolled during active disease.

CDR3 nucleotides: TGTGCCTGGAGCCCCGGGACAAGTGAGGCGTACTTC. It yields the protein CAWSPGTSEAYF. The chain joins TRBV30 to TRBJ2-7; D perhaps matches TRBD1 (6 bases). Germline CDR1 GTSNPN, CDR2 SVGIG (reference sequence). CDR3 length: 12 amino acids. V lost 3 bases, J lost 12 bases, and 18 bases lay in between. The full variable domain, its missing parts supplied by reference TRBV30 and TRBJ2-7, is SQTIHQWPATLVQPVGSPLSLECTVEGTSNPNLYWYRQAAGRGLQLLFYSVGIGQISSEVPQNLSASRPQDRQFILSSKKLLLSDSGFYLCAWSPGTSEAYFGPGTRLTVT.

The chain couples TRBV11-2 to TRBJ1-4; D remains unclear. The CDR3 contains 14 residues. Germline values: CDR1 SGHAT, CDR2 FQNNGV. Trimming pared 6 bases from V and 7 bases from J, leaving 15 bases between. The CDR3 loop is CASRTWGASEKLFF. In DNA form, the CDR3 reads TGTGCCAGCAGGACATGGGGAGCGAGTGAAAAACTGTTTTTT.

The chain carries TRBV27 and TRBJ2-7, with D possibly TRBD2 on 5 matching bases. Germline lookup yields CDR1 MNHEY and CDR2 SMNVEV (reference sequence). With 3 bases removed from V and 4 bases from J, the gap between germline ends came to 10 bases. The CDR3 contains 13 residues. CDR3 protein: CASSLRVQYEQYF. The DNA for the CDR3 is TGTGCCAGCAGTTTGAGGGTACAATACGAGCAGTACTTC.

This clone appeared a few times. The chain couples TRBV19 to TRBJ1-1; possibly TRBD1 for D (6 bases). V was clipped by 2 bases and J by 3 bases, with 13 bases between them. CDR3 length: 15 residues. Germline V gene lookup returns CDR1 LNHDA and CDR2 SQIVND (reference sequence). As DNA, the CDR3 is TGTGCCAGTAGTATACAGGGTTCAGGGGACACTGAAGCTTTCTTT. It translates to CASSIQGSGDTEAFF.

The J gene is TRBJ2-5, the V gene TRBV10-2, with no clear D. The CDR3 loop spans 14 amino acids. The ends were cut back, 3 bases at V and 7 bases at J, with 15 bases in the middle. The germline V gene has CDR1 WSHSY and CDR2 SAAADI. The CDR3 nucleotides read TGCGCCAGCAGTGAATTCAGTGTGGGCACGACCCAGTACTTC. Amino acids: CASSEFSVGTTQYF.

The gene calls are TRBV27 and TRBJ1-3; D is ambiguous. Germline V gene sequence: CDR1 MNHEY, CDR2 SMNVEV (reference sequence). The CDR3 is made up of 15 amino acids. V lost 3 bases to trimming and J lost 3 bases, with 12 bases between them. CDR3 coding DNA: TGTGCCAGCAGTTTGGCGGGGAATGGTGGAAACACCATATATTTT. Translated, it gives CASSLAGNGGNTIYF.

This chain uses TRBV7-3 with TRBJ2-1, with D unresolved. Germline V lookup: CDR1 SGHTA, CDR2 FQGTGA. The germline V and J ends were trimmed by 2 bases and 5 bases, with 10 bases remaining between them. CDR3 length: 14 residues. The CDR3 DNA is TGTGCCAGCAGCTTACGGCGCGGCCACAATGAGCAGTTCTTC. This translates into CASSLRRGHNEQFF.

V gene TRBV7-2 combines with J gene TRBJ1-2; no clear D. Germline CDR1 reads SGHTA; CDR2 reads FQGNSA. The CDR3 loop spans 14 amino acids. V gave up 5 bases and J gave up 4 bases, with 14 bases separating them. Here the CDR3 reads CASSLQRLAYGYTF. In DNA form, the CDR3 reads TGTGCCAGCAGCCTACAGAGGCTAGCCTATGGCTACACCTTC.

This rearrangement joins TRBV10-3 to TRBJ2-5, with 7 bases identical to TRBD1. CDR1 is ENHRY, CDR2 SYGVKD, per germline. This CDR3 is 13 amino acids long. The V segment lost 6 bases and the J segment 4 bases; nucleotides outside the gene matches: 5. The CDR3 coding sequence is TGTGCCATCAGCCGAGACAGGGTAGAGACCCAGTACTTC. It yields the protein CAISRDRVETQYF.

The chain's CDR3 is CASSLGRGFDEAFF. As DNA, the CDR3 is TGTGCCAGCAGCTTAGGACGGGGGTTCGATGAAGCTTTCTTT. The V gene is TRBV7-2, the J gene TRBJ1-1, with TRBD1 as a possible D gene (5 bases). CDR1 SGHTA and CDR2 FQGNSA come from the germline V gene. Trimming cost V 1 base and J 7 bases, with 13 bases left between them. The length of the CDR3 is 14 residues.

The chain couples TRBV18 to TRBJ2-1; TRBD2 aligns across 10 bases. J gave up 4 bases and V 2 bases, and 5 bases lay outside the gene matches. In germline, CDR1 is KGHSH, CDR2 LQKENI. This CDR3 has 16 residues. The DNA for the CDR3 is TGTGCCAGCTCACCAAGCACGACTAGCGGGTACAATGAGCAGTTCTTC. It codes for CASSPSTTSGYNEQFF. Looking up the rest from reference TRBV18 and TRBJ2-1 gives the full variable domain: NAGVMQNPRHLVRRRGQEARLRCSPMKGHSHVYWYRQLPEEGLKFMVYLQKENIIDESGMPKERFSAEFPKEGPSILRIQQVVRGDSAAYFCASSPSTTSGYNEQFFGPGTRLTVL.

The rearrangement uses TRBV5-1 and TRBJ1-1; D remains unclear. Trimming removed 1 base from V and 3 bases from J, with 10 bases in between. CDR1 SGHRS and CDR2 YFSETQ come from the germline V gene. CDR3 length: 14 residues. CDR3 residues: CASSLIGSDTEAFF. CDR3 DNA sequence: TGCGCCAGCAGCTTGATAGGGAGCGACACTGAAGCTTTCTTT.

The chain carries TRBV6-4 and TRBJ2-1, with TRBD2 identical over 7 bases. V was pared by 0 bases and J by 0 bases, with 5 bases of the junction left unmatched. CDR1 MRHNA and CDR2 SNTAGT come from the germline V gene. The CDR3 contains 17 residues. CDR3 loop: CASSDSRTSSSYNEQFF. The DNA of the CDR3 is TGTGCCAGCAGTGACTCCCGGACTAGTAGCTCCTACAATGAGCAGTTCTTC.

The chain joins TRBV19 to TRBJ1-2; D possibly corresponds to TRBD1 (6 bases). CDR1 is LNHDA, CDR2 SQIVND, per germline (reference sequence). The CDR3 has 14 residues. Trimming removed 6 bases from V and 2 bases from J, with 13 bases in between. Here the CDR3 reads CASSRERGNYGYTF. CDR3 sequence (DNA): TGTGCCAGTAGCAGGGAGAGGGGGAACTATGGCTACACCTTC.

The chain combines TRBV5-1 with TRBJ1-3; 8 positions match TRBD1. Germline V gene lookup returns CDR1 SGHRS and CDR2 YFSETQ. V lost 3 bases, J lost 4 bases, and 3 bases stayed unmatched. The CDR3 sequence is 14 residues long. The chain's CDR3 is CASSSQGAGNTIYF. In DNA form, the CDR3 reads TGCGCCAGCAGCTCCCAGGGGGCGGGAAACACCATATATTTT.

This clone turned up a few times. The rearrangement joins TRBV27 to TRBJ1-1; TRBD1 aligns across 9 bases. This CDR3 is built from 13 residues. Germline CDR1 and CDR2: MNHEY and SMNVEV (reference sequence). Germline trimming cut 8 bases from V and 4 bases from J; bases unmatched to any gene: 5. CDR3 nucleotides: TGTGCCAGCCATAGACAGGGGGGCACTGAAGCTTTCTTT. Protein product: CASHRQGGTEAFF.

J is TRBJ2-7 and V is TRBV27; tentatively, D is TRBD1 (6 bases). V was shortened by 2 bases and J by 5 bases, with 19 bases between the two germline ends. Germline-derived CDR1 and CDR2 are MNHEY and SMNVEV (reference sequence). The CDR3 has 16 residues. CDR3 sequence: CASSLMGAGYPNEQYF. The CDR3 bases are TGTGCCAGCAGTTTAATGGGGGCTGGGTATCCCAACGAGCAGTACTTC.

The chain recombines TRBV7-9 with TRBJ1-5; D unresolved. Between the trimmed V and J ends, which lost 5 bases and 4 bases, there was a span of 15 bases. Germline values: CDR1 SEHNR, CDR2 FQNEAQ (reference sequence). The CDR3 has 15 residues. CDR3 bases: TGTGCCAGCAGCGGGATGGGGAGCCCGAATCAGCCCCAGCATTTT. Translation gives CASSGMGSPNQPQHF.

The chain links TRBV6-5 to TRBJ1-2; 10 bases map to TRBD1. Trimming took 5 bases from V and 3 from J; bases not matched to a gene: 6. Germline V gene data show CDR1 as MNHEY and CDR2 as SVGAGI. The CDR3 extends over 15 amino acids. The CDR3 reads CASSPRDRGHYGYTF. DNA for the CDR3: TGTGCCAGCAGTCCCCGTGACAGGGGGCACTATGGCTACACCTTC.

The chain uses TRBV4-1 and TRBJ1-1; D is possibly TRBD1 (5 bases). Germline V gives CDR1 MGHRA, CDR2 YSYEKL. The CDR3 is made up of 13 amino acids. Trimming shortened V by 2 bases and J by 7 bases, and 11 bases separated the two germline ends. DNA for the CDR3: TGCGCCAGCAGCCAAATGGGACTCGGTGAAGCTTTCTTT. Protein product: CASSQMGLGEAFF.

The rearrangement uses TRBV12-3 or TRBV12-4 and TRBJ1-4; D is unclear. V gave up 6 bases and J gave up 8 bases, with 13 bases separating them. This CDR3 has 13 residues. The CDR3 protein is CASSPGSREKLFF. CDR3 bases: TGTGCCAGCAGCCCCGGGTCAAGAGAAAAACTGTTTTTT.

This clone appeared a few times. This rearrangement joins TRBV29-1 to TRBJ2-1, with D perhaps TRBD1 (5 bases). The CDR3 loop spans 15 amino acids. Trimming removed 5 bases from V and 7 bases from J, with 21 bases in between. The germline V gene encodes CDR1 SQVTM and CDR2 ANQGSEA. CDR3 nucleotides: TGCAGCGTTCCCGTAGTGGGCCAGGGAAGAAATGAGCAGTTCTTC. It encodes CSVPVVGQGRNEQFF.

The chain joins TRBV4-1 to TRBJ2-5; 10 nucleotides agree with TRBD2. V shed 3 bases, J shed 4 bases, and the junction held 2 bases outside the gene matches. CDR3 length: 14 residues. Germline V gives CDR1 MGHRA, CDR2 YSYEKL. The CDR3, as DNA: TGCGCCAGCAGCCAGTGGACTAGCGGAGAGACCCAGTACTTC. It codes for CASSQWTSGETQYF.

CDR3 in DNA: TGTGCCAGCCTACTCGGGGGGGGAGGCACTGAAGCTTTCTTT. Encoded protein: CASLLGGGGTEAFF. The V and J genes are TRBV5-6 and TRBJ1-1; tentative D call: TRBD1 (5 bases). V lost 7 bases to trimming and J lost 4 bases, with 17 bases between them. The CDR3 length is 14 residues. The V gene's germline CDR1 is SGHDT and CDR2 YYEEEE.

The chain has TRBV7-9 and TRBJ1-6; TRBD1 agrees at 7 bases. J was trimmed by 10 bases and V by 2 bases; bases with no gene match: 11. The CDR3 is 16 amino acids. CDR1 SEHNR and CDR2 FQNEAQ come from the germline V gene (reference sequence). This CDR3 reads CASSLPGDSSRSPLHF. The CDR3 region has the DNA TGTGCCAGCAGCTTACCGGGGGACAGTTCTCGGTCACCCCTCCACTTT. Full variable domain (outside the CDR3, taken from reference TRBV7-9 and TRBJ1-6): DTGVSQNPRHKITKRGQNVTFRCDPISEHNRLYWYRQTLGQGPEFLTYFQNEAQLEKSRLLSDRFSAERPKGSFSTLEIQRTEQGDSAMYLCASSLPGDSSRSPLHFGNGTRLTVT.

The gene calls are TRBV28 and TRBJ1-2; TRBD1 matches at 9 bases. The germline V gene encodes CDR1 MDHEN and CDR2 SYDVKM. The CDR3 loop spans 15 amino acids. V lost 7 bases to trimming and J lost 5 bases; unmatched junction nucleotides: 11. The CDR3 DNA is TGTGCCAGCACCCCCCCCCACAGGGGGCTTTATGGCTACACCTTC. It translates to CASTPPHRGLYGYTF.

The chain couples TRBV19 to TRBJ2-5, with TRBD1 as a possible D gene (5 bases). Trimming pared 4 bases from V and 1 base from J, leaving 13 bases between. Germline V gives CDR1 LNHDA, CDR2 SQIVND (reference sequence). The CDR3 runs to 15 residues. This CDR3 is CASSTRQTFQETQYF. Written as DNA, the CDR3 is TGTGCCAGTAGTACGCGACAGACCTTCCAAGAGACCCAGTACTTC.

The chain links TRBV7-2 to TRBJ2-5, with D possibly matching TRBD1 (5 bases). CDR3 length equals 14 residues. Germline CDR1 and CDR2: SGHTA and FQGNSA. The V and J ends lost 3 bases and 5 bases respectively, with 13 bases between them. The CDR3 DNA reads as TGTGCCAGCAGCTTGTTTGGGGCCAGGGAGACCCAGTACTTC. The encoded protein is CASSLFGARETQYF.

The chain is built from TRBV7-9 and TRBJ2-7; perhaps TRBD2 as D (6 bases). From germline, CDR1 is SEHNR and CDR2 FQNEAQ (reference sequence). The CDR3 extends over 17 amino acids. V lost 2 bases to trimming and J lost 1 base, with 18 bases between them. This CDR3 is CASSLKVGGASSYEQYF. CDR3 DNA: TGTGCCAGCAGCTTAAAGGTCGGAGGGGCCTCTTCCTACGAGCAGTACTTC.

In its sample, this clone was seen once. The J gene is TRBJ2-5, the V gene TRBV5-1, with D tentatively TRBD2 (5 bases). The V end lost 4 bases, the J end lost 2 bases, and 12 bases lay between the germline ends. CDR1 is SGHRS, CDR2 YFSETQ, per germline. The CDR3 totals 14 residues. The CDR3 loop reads CASSPEVGQETQYF. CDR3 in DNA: TGCGCCAGCAGCCCGGAGGTAGGACAAGAGACCCAGTACTTC. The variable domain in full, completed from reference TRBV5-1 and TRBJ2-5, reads KAGVTQTPRYLIKTRGQQVTLSCSPISGHRSVSWYQQTPGQGLQFLFEYFSETQRNKGNFPGRFSGRQFSNSRSEMNVSTLELGDSALYLCASSPEVGQETQYFGPGTRLLVL.

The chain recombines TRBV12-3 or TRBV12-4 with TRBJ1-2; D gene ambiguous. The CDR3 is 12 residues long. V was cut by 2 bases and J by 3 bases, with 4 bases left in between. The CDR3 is CASSLRDYGYTF. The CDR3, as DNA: TGTGCCAGCAGTTTACGTGACTATGGCTACACCTTC.